Following are 27 T cell receptor beta chains from one sample sequenced in a study of cytomegalovirus exposure and HLA in healthy donors (dated 2017 in TCRdb). The library was made by the immunoSEQ multiplex PCR assay. A mixture of 60 forward primers for TCR Vbeta segments and 13 reverse primers for TCR Jbeta segments was used in the multiplex PCR. What TCRdb holds here is the immuneACCESS table cut down to in-frame rearrangements. Part of the clones is not present; checked against another copy, under half of the missing clones reflect an unresolved V gene, and the others are unexplained. Recorded for this sample are over 85,000 clones; 60% to 80% of them occurred a single time. Jointly, the top ten make up around a tenth of the sample. Sequenced: PBMCs. Every receptor here comes from a male donor in good health and CMV-seropositive.

This chain uses TRBV28 with TRBJ1-5, with TRBD1 as a possible D gene (6 bases). Trimming pared 3 bases from V and 3 bases from J, leaving 15 bases between. Germline CDR1 MDHEN, CDR2 SYDVKM. This CDR3 is built from 16 residues. The DNA for the CDR3 is TGTGCCAGCAGTTTGCCATTGACAGGAGTCAATCAGCCCCAGCATTTT. It yields the protein CASSLPLTGVNQPQHF.

The chain employs TRBV10-3 and TRBJ2-5, with 10 bases lining up with TRBD2. The CDR3 has 13 residues. The V gene end was trimmed by 8 bases and the J gene end by 2 bases; junction bases not matched to a gene: 2. Germline V lookup: CDR1 ENHRY, CDR2 SYGVKD. CDR3 sequence: CAIRTSGQETQYF. The CDR3 DNA is TGTGCCATCCGGACTAGCGGACAAGAGACCCAGTACTTC.

The chain recombines TRBV4-3 with TRBJ2-7; D uncertain. The CDR3 is made up of 13 amino acids. Trimming took 1 base from V and 2 from J, leaving 6 bases between them. From germline, CDR1 is LGHNA and CDR2 YSLEER. The CDR3 DNA reads TGCGCCAGCAGCCAAGGGCAGGCCTACGAGCAGTACTTC. Translating gives CASSQGQAYEQYF.

The chain carries TRBV7-8 and TRBJ2-3; 9 bases fit TRBD2. The J segment lost 0 bases and the V segment lost 5 bases, leaving 6 bases of the junction unmatched. This CDR3 comprises 16 residues. Germline V gene data show CDR1 as SGHVS and CDR2 as FQNEAQ. CDR3 protein: CASSLGGTSSTDTQYF. The CDR3 nucleotides are TGTGCCAGCAGCCTCGGAGGGACTAGCAGCACAGATACGCAGTATTTT.

The J gene is TRBJ1-3, the V gene TRBV5-6; D unclear. This CDR3 has 12 residues. V gave up 4 bases and J gave up 6 bases, with 8 bases separating them. Per germline, CDR1 SGHDT and CDR2 YYEEEE. The CDR3 region is CASSVYANTIYF. CDR3 DNA sequence: TGTGCCAGCAGCGTCTACGCAAACACCATATATTTT.

This clone was recorded only once. V gene TRBV7-2 combines with J gene TRBJ2-3; 12 bases agree with TRBD2. The CDR3 consists of 15 residues. Losses at the gene ends were 4 bases for V and 4 bases for J; bases not matched to a gene: 3. The germline CDR1 and CDR2 sequences are SGHTA and FQGNSA. As DNA, the CDR3 is TGTGCCAGCAGCTGGACTAGCGGGGCGTCAGATACGCAGTATTTT. Its protein product is CASSWTSGASDTQYF.

This clone was detected only a few times. The chain couples TRBV7-6 to TRBJ2-2; D remains unclear. Germline CDR1 SGHVS, CDR2 FNYEAQ. V lost 5 bases to trimming and J lost 7 bases, with 11 bases between them. The CDR3 is 13 amino acids. The CDR3 here is CASSPRSGGELFF. CDR3 in DNA: TGTGCCAGCAGCCCAAGGTCGGGCGGGGAGCTGTTTTTT.

The V gene is TRBV29-1, the J gene TRBJ2-1; 11 bases are a match to TRBD2. Germline CDR1 is SQVTM and CDR2 is ANQGSEA. This CDR3 is 16 amino acids long. Losses at the gene ends were 6 bases for V and 6 bases for J; bases not matched to a gene: 13. This chain's CDR3 is CSVPTSGTSGSNEQFF. The CDR3 DNA reads TGCAGCGTCCCGACCTCCGGGACTAGCGGCTCCAATGAGCAGTTCTTC.

This clone has only one observation. This rearrangement joins TRBV9 to TRBJ2-7; 14 bases are shared with TRBD2. V was clipped by 4 bases and J by 5 bases; unmatched bases: 8. CDR1 SGDLS and CDR2 YYNGEE come from the germline V gene. The CDR3 is 16 residues long. The CDR3 sequence: CASSFGTSGSGDEQYF. As DNA, the CDR3 is TGTGCCAGCAGCTTCGGGACTAGCGGGAGTGGCGACGAGCAGTACTTC.

This chain connects TRBV6-5 to TRBJ1-1; 8 bases agree with TRBD1. The CDR3 length is 14 residues. CDR1 is MNHEY and CDR2 is SVGAGI in the germline V gene. V lost 0 bases, J lost 4 bases, and 1 base stayed unmatched. The CDR3 nucleotides are TGTGCCAGCAGTTACTCGACAGGGGTCACTGAAGCTTTCTTT. Amino acids: CASSYSTGVTEAFF.

This clone was counted only a few times. The V gene is TRBV10-2, the J gene TRBJ1-4, with D unclear. The CDR3 spans 13 residues. Germline assignment: CDR1 WSHSY and CDR2 SAAADI. V was shortened by 8 bases and J by 3 bases, with 10 bases between the two germline ends. The CDR3 DNA reads TGCGCCAGCCACGCCGGGGCTAATGAAAAACTGTTTTTT. Its translation: CASHAGANEKLFF.

For this clone: Other DNA sequences within the sample encode an identical CDR3. This chain joins TRBV29-1 and TRBJ2-5, with D perhaps TRBD2 (6 bases). V dropped 1 base and J dropped 11 bases, with 17 bases sitting between them. Germline V gene lookup returns CDR1 SQVTM and CDR2 ANQGSEA. The CDR3 loop spans 13 amino acids. The CDR3 reads CSVEGQGGYEQYF. The CDR3 region has the DNA TGCAGCGTTGAAGGGCAGGGAGGCTATGAGCAGTACTTC.

The V call is TRBV2, the J call TRBJ1-2, with 10 bases lining up with TRBD1. With V trimmed by 5 bases and J by 4 bases, 4 bases remained unmatched. Germline loops: CDR1 SNHLY, CDR2 FYNNEI. The CDR3 contains 14 residues. The CDR3 loop is CASSTTGGTYGYTF. CDR3 sequence (DNA): TGTGCCAGCAGTACGACAGGGGGCACCTATGGCTACACCTTC.

Note on this clone: Germline and junction disagree at one end, which may indicate a read error. The chain links TRBV7-9 to TRBJ2-2, with 9 nucleotides matching TRBD2. The germline gives CDR1 SEHNR, CDR2 FQNEAQ (reference sequence). CDR3 size: 17 residues. The CDR3 region has the DNA TGTTCCAGCACCTTCCCGGAGGGACTAGCCCCAACCGGGGAGCTGTTTTTT. Amino acids: CSSTFPEGLAPTGELFF.

The J gene is TRBJ2-5, the V gene TRBV28; D call uncertain. The better agreement between TRBJ2-7 and the DNA end casts doubt on the J call. CDR3 length equals 12 residues. Looked up from germline, CDR1 is MDHEN and CDR2 is SYDVKM. CDR3 sequence: CASSLSLFEQYF. CDR3 bases: TGTGCCAGCAGTTTAAGTCTTTTCGAGCAGTACTTC.

The chain recombines TRBV4-2 with TRBJ1-2; D is unresolved. The CDR3 has 14 amino acids. Trimming stripped 5 bases from V and 0 bases from J, with 10 bases between. Germline lookup yields CDR1 LGHNA and CDR2 YNFKEQ. Written as DNA, the CDR3 is TGTGCCAGCAGCACTGCCGGGACTAACTATGGCTACACCTTC. Residues: CASSTAGTNYGYTF.

The chain combines TRBV4-2 with TRBJ2-5; D ambiguous. The J call may not be correct, given that the DNA end is closer to TRBJ2-7. Germline loops: CDR1 LGHNA, CDR2 YNFKEQ. CDR3 length: 13 amino acids. The CDR3 sequence is CASSQVRDYEQYF. Here the CDR3 DNA reads TGTGCCAGCAGCCAAGTTCGAGACTACGAGCAGTACTTC.

In its sample, this clone was seen once. The chain is built from TRBV5-1 and TRBJ2-7; possibly TRBD2 for D (5 bases). CDR3 size: 15 residues. Germline V gene data show CDR1 as SGHRS and CDR2 as YFSETQ. V lost 0 bases to trimming and J lost 3 bases, with 13 bases between them. CDR3 nucleotide sequence: TGCGCCAGCAGCTTGGACAGCGGAAGCCACTACGAGCAGTACTTC. It yields the protein CASSLDSGSHYEQYF.

This sequence joins TRBV7-2 and TRBJ2-3; 12 positions match TRBD2. Unmatched junction bases numbered 8, after V lost 1 base and J lost 0 bases. The CDR3 has 19 residues. Germline CDR1 and CDR2: SGHTA and FQGNSA. The CDR3 protein is CASSLVASGRATSTDTQYF. In DNA, the CDR3 is TGTGCCAGCAGCTTAGTTGCTAGCGGGAGGGCCACTAGCACAGATACGCAGTATTTT.

The V gene is TRBV5-6, the J gene TRBJ2-7; TRBD1 matches 11 bases. V shed 4 bases and J 0 bases; nucleotides not matched to a gene: 6. This CDR3 has 16 amino acids. The germline V gene encodes CDR1 SGHDT and CDR2 YYEEEE. CDR3 DNA: TGTGCCAGCAGCGCAGGGACAGGGGGGAGCTCCTACGAGCAGTACTTC. Amino acids: CASSAGTGGSSYEQYF.

The chain carries TRBV27 and TRBJ2-5, with 11 nucleotides matching TRBD2. With V trimmed by 6 bases and J by 2 bases, 2 bases remained unmatched. The CDR3 spans 14 residues. The germline gives CDR1 MNHEY, CDR2 SMNVEV (reference sequence). CDR3 residues: CASRRTSGQETQYF. The CDR3 DNA reads as TGTGCCAGCAGGAGGACTAGCGGGCAAGAGACCCAGTACTTC.

On this clone: One end of the junction does not line up with germline, which may come from a read error. The sample holds other DNA sequences that translate to the same CDR3. The genes are TRBV4-1 and TRBJ2-1; 8 bases map to TRBD1. Looked up from germline, CDR1 is MGHRA and CDR2 is YSYEKL. The CDR3 contains 16 residues. CDR3 sequence (DNA): TGCGCCAGCAGCCAAGTTCTGACAGGGGTCTACAATGAGCAATTCTTC. Amino acid sequence: CASSQVLTGVYNEQFF.

This chain connects TRBV6-5 to TRBJ2-2, with D possibly TRBD2 on 5 matching bases. Trimming stripped 5 bases from V and 6 bases from J, with 13 bases between. CDR1 MNHEY and CDR2 SVGAGI come from the germline V gene. This CDR3 is built from 14 residues. CDR3 sequence reads: CASSPRGFAGELFF. Written as DNA, the CDR3 is TGTGCCAGCAGTCCCCGGGGTTTCGCCGGGGAGCTGTTTTTT.

The gene calls are TRBV5-1 and TRBJ1-4; possible D gene TRBD1, 6 bases. Trimming shortened V by 4 bases and J by 0 bases, and 13 bases separated the two germline ends. Germline-derived CDR1 and CDR2 are SGHRS and YFSETQ. The CDR3 loop spans 16 amino acids. The DNA for the CDR3 is TGCGCCAGCAGCCCTCGACAGGCTGCAACTAATGAAAAACTGTTTTTT. Its translation is CASSPRQAATNEKLFF.

The V call is TRBV5-1, the J call TRBJ1-6; D unresolved. The length of the CDR3 is 14 residues. V lost 4 bases and J lost 7, with 12 bases in between. Germline V gives CDR1 SGHRS, CDR2 YFSETQ. CDR3 sequence reads: CASSPGIINSPLHF. For the CDR3, the DNA is TGCGCCAGCAGCCCCGGGATTATAAATTCACCCCTCCACTTT.

The chain carries TRBV28 and TRBJ2-1, with 8 bases lining up with TRBD2. Trimming cost V 4 bases and J 7 bases; bases outside gene matches: 9. Per germline, CDR1 MDHEN and CDR2 SYDVKM. CDR3 size: 15 residues. The CDR3 here is CASSSLVAGKNEQFF. The CDR3 DNA sequence: TGTGCCAGCAGTTCCCTGGTAGCGGGAAAAAATGAGCAGTTCTTC. Based on the CDR3 plus reference TRBV28 and TRBJ2-1, the full variable domain is DVKVTQSSRYLVKRTGEKVFLECVQDMDHENMFWYRQDPGLGLRLIYFSYDVKMKEKGDIPEGYSVSREKKERFSLILESASTNQTSMYLCASSSLVAGKNEQFFGPGTRLTVL.

The gene calls are TRBV7-2 and TRBJ2-7; D is unresolved. This CDR3 is 13 amino acids long. V lost 3 bases and J lost 0, with 6 bases in between. Germline V gene lookup returns CDR1 SGHTA and CDR2 FQGNSA. CDR3 DNA: TGTGCCAGCAGCTTGCCGGGCTCCTACGAGCAGTACTTC. Protein sequence: CASSLPGSYEQYF.